This T cell receptor beta chain emerged from a study of read filtering for tumor transcriptome and immune sequencing (dated by TCRdb to about 2020). Regarding the study in general: The cohort had approximately 16 male and approximately 15 female patients with a mean age of roughly 66 years, ranging from roughly 45 to 85. Under revised international staging, roughly eight patients fell into R-ISS I, around 15 into R-ISS II and six or seven into R-ISS III. TCR-region mapped reads per sample ranged from about 3.5 to 10.27 million with IR-seq versus only about 85 to 1,300 with RNA-seq. One main goal was a read-filtering strategy for immune repertoire data, in particular deciding whether clonotypes backed by only one read should be removed. After DNase treatment, whole-transcriptome libraries were prepared with the TruSeq RNA Access Library Prep Kit. Using the same bone marrow samples, the study ran both targeted immune repertoire sequencing and bulk whole-transcriptome sequencing and then compared the TCR repertoires from each method. Overall study results and their limits: The correlation between IR-seq and RNA-seq shared clonotype proportions rose when single-read clonotypes were removed. The sorted CD138-negative fraction was not purified T cells but a mixed bone marrow immune population. In IR-seq, roughly four fifths of clonotypes but approximately 3.2% of total reads were represented by single-read clonotypes, whereas in RNA-seq, about 75% of clonotypes and more than 40% of reads were represented by single-read clonotypes. Compared with RNA-seq, IR-seq captured clonotypes at much higher depth and more reliably, and a smaller IR-seq throughput was enough to identify most shared clonotypes.

Starting from roughly 410 ng RNA, TCR libraries were constructed with the Immunoverse kit using molecular barcoded adaptors that cover the alpha/delta and beta/gamma chains. The same RNA used for transcriptome sequencing was used for TCR library preparation. TCR libraries were sequenced on an Illumina HiSeq 4000 with 2 x 150 cycles. In the authors' own workflow: TCR reads were aligned to human V, D, J and C references and assembled into CDR3 clonotypes with MiXCR, including quality filtering and error correction. Clonotype counts and gene usage diversity were analyzed with the tcR package in R. Raw mapping reads were checked after the RNA-seq reads had been mapped by STAR aligner version 2.5.3a onto the human GRCh37 genome. To test the effect of sequencing depth on detected clonotypes, IR-seq fastq files were randomly downsampled using Seqtk 1.3. TCRdb passed the public sequencing reads through fastp at Q25 and MiXCR, retaining productive beta sequences. Each entry merges the rows of one CDR3 protein and shows their most common DNA and genes. These V and J calls derive from TCRdb rather than the authors' analysis. Recorded for this sample are around 5,500 distinct CDR3 sequences; just over 20% of them occurred a single time. The ten largest clones take up around a fifth of the sample.

Each patient had bone marrow sampled at the time of active disease. Isolation of bone marrow mononuclear cells was performed by Ficoll-Hypaque density gradient centrifugation. To remove myeloma plasma cells, the cells were labeled with CD138 magnetic microbeads on a MACS separator, and CD138-negative cells were then collected by negative selection. Purity of the isolated cells was checked by flow cytometry on an Attune NxT using CD138 antibodies. Total RNA was extracted using TRIzol reagent and was quantified on a NanoDrop spectrophotometer. Paired RNA-seq and IR-seq were performed on each patient's CD138-negative bone marrow sample. The CDR3 contains 15 residues, cysteine and phenylalanine counted. The entry retains the CDR3 DNA only, 45 bases that are in frame from base 1. CDR1 and CDR2, per the germline V gene, are SGHTA and FQGNSA. This clonotype occurred many times. What this receptor recognizes is not known. This may be a read error, as it is one base from a much larger clone.

The rearranged chain carries TRBV7-2 and TRBJ2-1, with 8 bases in between that match TRBD1. The origin of this receptor is a donor aged 40 or older with multiple myeloma. The specimen sequenced was a population of CD138-negative cells sorted from bone marrow. The cell subset or site label for this specimen denotes: bone marrow mononuclear cells depleted of CD138+ plasma/myeloma cells by negative magnetic selection. The CDR3 loop reads CASSLSGGSYNEQLF. The nucleotides read TGTGCCAGCAGCTTATCAGGGGGCTCCTACAATGAGCAGCTCTTC.